Listed here is a single T cell receptor beta chain. Its antigen remains undetermined. It has no much larger one-base neighbor in the sample; base qualities were not kept. The record originates from a study of cytomegalovirus exposure and HLA in healthy donors (dated by TCRdb to about 2017). General notes on the study: According to an earlier analysis of 587 of the donors, 150 million to 200 million T cells yielded some 120 million unique TCR beta sequences and about 280 Gb of sequence data. An early release that covered fewer than 750 HLA-typed donors contained approximately 300 gigabases of sequencing data and roughly 84 million unique TCR sequences. Among the approximately 430 genotyped donors, more than 70% belonged to the genetic ancestry cluster associated with self-reported Caucasian donors. The aim of the study was to test whether cataloging public T cell receptors could identify signatures of past pathogen exposure. The study used immunosequencing to profile the T cell repertoires of around 600 subjects and linked those repertoires to cytomegalovirus serostatus. Along with the roughly 710-subject first cohort, a separate validation cohort of 120 different subjects was used. High-throughput TCR immunosequencing, statistical association of individual TCRs with disease status, and machine learning were combined to predict cytomegalovirus infection status. To study patterns of TCR occurrence, a later analysis re-analyzed previously published TCR beta repertoires from hundreds of donors and added high-resolution HLA genotyping. The later analysis used no new phenotypic data to find candidate immune exposures, relying instead on TCR beta sequences and their occurrence across donors. An earlier analysis of around 640 of the donors used high-throughput TCR beta sequencing to judge whether each TCR beta V gene segment behaved as functional or pseudogenic. Alongside the repertoire data, information on donor age, sex, ethnicity and CMV serostatus was compiled. Genome-wide SNP genotypes for about three fifths of the roughly 700 donors were used in a later genetic analysis, which treated that subset as a discovery cohort. All discovery cohort repertoires had been generated on a single sequencing platform. Both class I and class II loci were covered by HLA typing, at four-digit resolution. The number of typed donors differed by locus: about 629-630 for A, B, C, DRB1 and DQB1; approximately 530 for DQA1; roughly 600 for DPA1; and about 470 for DPB1. Because of strong linkage in the cohort, roughly five DR-DQ haplotypes were treated as single units for association and clustering. Across some 400 genotyped donors of the cohort, an average of 235,054 unique TCR beta nucleotide sequences per donor were sequenced, and 15% to 20% of those sequences were non-productive. The study at large found these results: An association between a missense DCLRE1C variant and V-gene and J-gene trimming of TCR beta chains was found in a later genetic analysis and replicated in an independent cohort. Sequencing depth was assumed to be roughly uniform across donors in the presence/absence analyses, though that assumption may not hold. According to the authors, the approach could potentially be generalized to other disease states and immunological phenotypes. The classifier was reported to diagnose cytomegalovirus status with high specificity and sensitivity in both the original cohort and the validation cohort. A later analysis found that TCR association rates varied across HLA loci, with DRB1 alleles showing the most associated TCRs and HLA-C alleles the fewest. In an earlier analysis of about 550 of the donors, most TCR beta V segments were observed in productive rearrangements about 90% or about 30% of the time, broadly matching IMGT annotations. This cohort had only TCR beta chains sequenced, and the lack of alpha or paired-chain data limited which features could be detected. In the study, 164 TCR beta chains were listed as associated with cytomegalovirus. Compared with equally common non-associated chains, HLA-associated TCR beta chains in a later analysis were more clonally expanded and had lower generation probabilities. Because some donors lacked HLA typing at each locus, the association tests relied only on the typed subset. Linkage disequilibrium might explain the correlated functional status among segregating V segments, but an unknown experimental factor could not be excluded. Because counts were too low, more than 15 rarely observed V segments, including chromosome 9 orphons, were excluded from the earlier analysis of fewer than 650 of the donors. Compared with the approximately 670-donor mean, donors in an Asian-associated ancestry cluster had fewer N-insertions in productive TCRs, according to a later genetic analysis. A later analysis reported that several top co-occurrence clusters appeared linked to parvovirus B19, influenza, CMV and Epstein-Barr virus. A further reported finding was that TCR beta sequences accurately predicted the HLA-A and HLA-B alleles for most subjects in the first cohort. A cluster of highly shared sequence variants was judged likely to be a technical artifact of the sequencing pipeline. In a later analysis, most CMV-associated TCR beta chains were found to appear HLA-restricted, with HLA associations seemingly driven largely by CMV exposure. A later analysis associated roughly 17,000 TCR beta sequences with specific HLA alleles at a false discovery rate of 0.05. In vitro tests confirmed that a few of the cytomegalovirus-associated TCR beta chains recognize cytomegalovirus antigens. Most TCR sequences were observed very rarely across donors, whereas some public TCRs were present in many individuals. When HLA alleles, especially DR and DQ, strongly co-occurred, TCR associations were difficult to assign to individual alleles. The only immune exposure information available for the cohort was CMV serostatus.

The receptor library was made with the immunoSEQ multiplex PCR assay. A mixture of 60 forward primers for TCR Vbeta segments and 13 reverse primers for TCR Jbeta segments was used in the multiplex PCR. The CDR3 region of rearranged TCR beta genes was amplified from genomic DNA by a multiplex PCR assay. The amplified TCR beta libraries were sequenced on the Illumina HiSeq System as 87-base-pair reads. Concerning the study's data processing: A later analysis counted around 72 million unique TCR beta chains across the 500 to 850 repertoires, and some 11 million of these chains were shared by at least two donors. Raw reads were error-corrected and collapsed into unique sequences with a nearest-neighbor algorithm that merged closely related sequences to remove PCR and sequencing errors. To assign V, D and J gene segments, CDR3 sequences were aligned to IMGT reference sequences. For a sequence to be retained, a match of at least six nucleotides was required to both a V gene segment and a J gene segment. Rearrangements were classified as productive when the CDR3 lacked stop codons and remained in frame with V and J, and all other rearrangements were classified as non-productive. Following IMGT convention, CDR3 was defined as the stretch from the second conserved V-encoded cysteine to the conserved J-encoded phenylalanine. The earlier analysis of 587 of the donors excluded any sequence lacking an unambiguous match to a single V gene segment. An earlier analysis of 500 to 600 of the donors classified V segments as functional when productive rearrangements were above 56.7% and as segregating when the standard deviation between donors was above 5%. To diagnose cytomegalovirus status from the catalog of TCR beta chain sequences, a statistical classification framework was built. V and J gene assignment, in a later analysis, came from comparing TCR nucleotide sequences with IMGT/GENE-DB human TR gene sequences. A later analysis assigned CDR3 sequences and most-parsimonious VDJ recombination scenarios with the TCRdist pipeline. In a later analysis, every TCR beta chain was defined by the combination of its CDR3 amino acid sequence and its V-gene family, and reads without a unique V-gene family were dropped. As a way to deal with suspected cross-contamination and a sequencing artifact, a later analysis dropped 500 to 700 nucleotide sequences that were highly shared and had low generation probability. For each public chain, a later analysis derived a clonal expansion index from normalized ranks of inferred template counts within each repertoire. Generation probabilities in a later analysis came from a VDJ recombination model fitted to out-of-frame rearrangements, and those results were checked against IGoR. Hypergeometric tests were used in a later analysis to score TCR-TCR, TCR-HLA and TCR-CMV co-occurrence, with a repertoire-size bias correction applied to the TCR pairs. A later analysis estimated false discovery rates by permuting HLA or CMV assignments 20 times. A later analysis grouped co-occurring TCRs with DBSCAN, adding TCRdist sequence similarity when clustering within HLA-allele-positive subsets. For co-occurrence clustering, repertoires with fewer than 30,000 or more than 120,000 public chains were excluded, along with 5 or 6 repertoires with anomalous nucleotide sharing. TCRdb holds this immuneACCESS table with in-frame rearrangements only. Some clones are missing; in checked studies, unresolved V genes explain under half, and the rest has no known cause. The DNA gave D and trimming, while V, J and clone size come from that table. In this sample the table shows roughly 230,000 clones, 80% to 95% of which occur a single time. The biggest ten clones account for about 1.7% of the sample.

The cohort comprised 666 healthy bone marrow donors. Cohort members were all nominally healthy when sampled, although unrecorded immune exposures were likely present. The donor tested CMV seronegative and was one of the 352 seronegative cohort members. A peripheral blood sample was collected from each donor, and TCR beta sequencing was performed on peripheral blood mononuclear cells. The Qiagen DNeasy Blood Extraction Kit was used to extract genomic DNA from the blood cell samples. Sequenced: PBMCs. The TCR comes from a girl aged 2-10 years in good health and CMV-seronegative.

The CDR3 protein sequence reads: CSLRDSRDTEAFF. The nucleotide sequence reads TGCAGCCTCAGGGACAGTAGGGACACTGAAGCTTTCTTT. The receptor chain draws on TRBV29-1 and TRBJ1-1; TRBD1 lines up with 7 middle nucleotides. Taken from cysteine to phenylalanine, the CDR3 has 13 residues. The retained sequence is limited to the CDR3, 39 bases, with the frame set at the first base. Clipping removes 8 bases from V and 3 bases from J, with 9 as the unmatched junction base count. Reading the germline V gene gives CDR1 SQVTM and CDR2 ANQGSEA.